These 20 T cell receptor beta chains originate from one sample sequenced in a study of CD8+ T cells in alopecia areata. cDNA prepared by RNA extraction and subsequent reverse transcription served as the template for sequencing. The table came from immunoSEQ multiplex PCR; TCRdb's copy has only in-frame clones and leaves some out. Of approximately 150,000 clones in the sample, around three fifths were seen once. Specified treatment: oral pan-JAK inhibitor, 5-10 mg twice daily. This sample comprised CD4+ T cells sorted from blood, obtained at week 24, from a patient treated with tofacitinib. The source is a human donor with alopecia areata.

The chain couples TRBV29-1 to TRBJ1-1; no reliable D call. CDR1 SQVTM and CDR2 ANQGSEA come from the germline V gene. The CDR3 loop spans 12 amino acids. The ends were cut back, 3 bases at V and 1 base at J, with 6 bases in the middle. The CDR3 coding sequence is TGCAGCGTTGATCAACAGAACACTGAAGCTTTCTTT. This translates into CSVDQQNTEAFF.

V is TRBV29-1 and J is TRBJ1-1; D gene uncertain. V was pared by 6 bases and J by 11 bases, with 19 bases between. CDR3 length: 12 amino acids. Germline V gene data show CDR1 as SQVTM and CDR2 as ANQGSEA. CDR3 in amino acids: CSVGAWTVSAFF. CDR3 bases: TGCAGCGTCGGCGCGTGGACCGTCTCGGCTTTCTTT.

The chain links TRBV30 to TRBJ1-6, with 7 bases identical to TRBD1. J was trimmed by 7 bases and V by 0 bases; bases with no gene match: 3. Germline CDR1 reads GTSNPN; CDR2 reads SVGIG (reference sequence). The CDR3 contains 14 residues. In DNA, the CDR3 is TGTGCCTGGAGTGTAGGGACAGCAAATTCACCCCTCCACTTT. Protein: CAWSVGTANSPLHF.

This clone has just one count. This chain connects TRBV10-3 to TRBJ2-7; TRBD2 aligns across 15 bases. Germline V lookup: CDR1 ENHRY, CDR2 SYGVKD. The CDR3 is made up of 13 amino acids. The V gene end was trimmed by 10 bases and the J gene end by 5 bases; junction bases not matched to a gene: 3. The CDR3 nucleotides read TGTGCCAGTGGACTAGCGGGGGGGGACGAGCAGTACTTC. It codes for CASGLAGGDEQYF.

This clone has just a few counts. The chain is built from TRBV29-1 and TRBJ1-2, with TRBD1 matching over 7 bases. Germline CDR1 SQVTM, CDR2 ANQGSEA. The CDR3 is made up of 14 amino acids. Trimming at V came to 2 bases and at J to 4 bases, leaving 7 bases not matched to a gene. For the CDR3, the DNA is TGCAGCGTTGAATTCAGCCACAGGGGCTATGGCTACACCTTC. It translates to CSVEFSHRGYGYTF.

The chain combines TRBV9 with TRBJ1-1, with 7 bases identical to TRBD1. The CDR3 is 13 residues long. V lost 2 bases to trimming and J lost 8 bases; unmatched junction nucleotides: 6. Germline CDR1 and CDR2: SGDLS and YYNGEE. CDR3 protein: CASSVPPGQEAFF. The CDR3 region has the DNA TGTGCCAGCAGCGTGCCGCCGGGACAGGAAGCTTTCTTT. Based on the CDR3 plus reference TRBV9 and TRBJ1-1, the full variable domain is DSGVTQTPKHLITATGQRVTLRCSPRSGDLSVYWYQQSLDQGLQFLIQYYNGEERAKGNILERFSAQQFPDLHSELNLSSLELGDSALYFCASSVPPGQEAFFGQGTRLTVV.

Worth noting for this clone: This sample also contains other DNA sequences that code for the same CDR3. The chain joins TRBV7-9 to TRBJ2-2, with D unresolved. The V gene lost 0 bases and the J gene lost 6 bases, with 5 bases spanning the gap. The CDR3 totals 13 residues. Germline V CDR1 and CDR2: SEHNR, FQNEAQ (reference sequence). The CDR3: CASSLAGSGELFF. CDR3 bases: TGTGCCAGCAGCTTAGCTGGATCCGGGGAGCTGTTTTTT.

The rearrangement uses TRBV5-1 and TRBJ2-7; 11 nucleotides agree with TRBD2. The CDR3 covers 16 residues. CDR1 and CDR2 from the germline V gene are SGHRS and YFSETQ. The trim removed 0 bases at V and 1 base at J, leaving 3 bases unmatched. The CDR3 is CASSLDTSGGSYEQYF. For the CDR3, the DNA is TGCGCCAGCAGCTTGGACACTAGCGGGGGATCCTACGAGCAGTACTTC.

This chain links TRBV11-2 with TRBJ1-1; D remains ambiguous. Germline CDR1 reads SGHAT; CDR2 reads FQNNGV. V gave up 2 bases and J gave up 0 bases, with 4 bases separating them. The length of the CDR3 is 13 residues. The CDR3 reads CASSLLVNTEAFF. The CDR3 coding sequence is TGTGCCAGCAGCTTATTGGTGAACACTGAAGCTTTCTTT.

The CDR3 nucleotides read TGTGCCAGCAGTGAGGGAGCGGGGGGGACAGATACGCAGTATTTT. The encoded protein is CASSEGAGGTDTQYF. The rearrangement joins TRBV2 to TRBJ2-3, with 10 bases identical to TRBD2. Germline CDR1 and CDR2: SNHLY and FYNNEI. V gave up 3 bases and J gave up 3 bases; unmatched junction bases: 3. This CDR3 contains 15 residues.

The chain is built from TRBV10-2 and TRBJ2-7, with 7 bases aligning to TRBD2. V was pared by 11 bases and J by 0 bases, with 10 bases of the junction left unmatched. This CDR3 contains 14 residues. From germline, CDR1 is WSHSY and CDR2 SAAADI. CDR3 region: CASRMGGGSYEQYF. The DNA for the CDR3 is TGCGCCTCCAGGATGGGGGGGGGCTCCTACGAGCAGTACTTC.

The chain links TRBV2 to TRBJ1-1, with D hard to call. The CDR3 is made up of 12 amino acids. CDR1 is SNHLY, CDR2 FYNNEI, per germline. With 4 bases removed from V and 5 bases from J, the gap between germline ends came to 8 bases. The chain's CDR3 is CASSVVETEAFF. CDR3 in DNA: TGTGCCAGCAGTGTTGTGGAAACTGAAGCTTTCTTT.

The J gene is TRBJ1-1, the V gene TRBV15; tentative D call: TRBD1 (6 bases). V lost 4 bases and J lost 4, with 16 bases in between. Germline-derived CDR1 and CDR2 are LNHNV and YYDKDF (reference sequence). The CDR3 sequence is 15 residues long. In DNA, the CDR3 is TGTGCCACCAGCACCCGGACAGCTCGGAGCACTGAAGCTTTCTTT. Amino acid sequence: CATSTRTARSTEAFF.

The chain links TRBV15 to TRBJ2-5; 13 nucleotides agree with TRBD2. V gave up 4 bases and J gave up 1 base; unmatched junction bases: 9. This CDR3 has 18 amino acids. Germline CDR1 reads LNHNV; CDR2 reads YYDKDF (reference sequence). The CDR3 loop reads CATSMLPGLAGSQETQYF. The CDR3 region has the DNA TGTGCCACCAGCATGCTCCCGGGACTAGCGGGGTCCCAAGAGACCCAGTACTTC.

This clone has more than one count but fewer than ten. The CDR3 nucleotides read TGCGCCAGCAGCTTGCGGGGGCTACTAGCCAAAAACATTCAGTACTTC. Protein sequence: CASSLRGLLAKNIQYF. The chain carries TRBV5-1 and TRBJ2-4; D is possibly TRBD1 or TRBD2 (6 bases each). Germline-derived CDR1 and CDR2 are SGHRS and YFSETQ. This CDR3 spans 16 amino acids. Trimming pared 1 base from V and 0 bases from J, leaving 11 bases between.

The V call is TRBV11-2, the J call TRBJ2-5, with 14 bases lining up with TRBD2. This CDR3 comprises 14 residues. The J segment lost 13 bases and the V segment lost 5 bases, leaving 9 bases of the junction unmatched. From germline, CDR1 is SGHAT and CDR2 FQNNGV. DNA of the CDR3: TGTGCCAGCAGCATGGGACTAGCGGGGGCGGTGGGGTACTTC. Protein product: CASSMGLAGAVGYF.

The genes are TRBV30 and TRBJ2-5, with 8 bases matching TRBD1. The J call is in doubt because the DNA end fits TRBJ2-7 better. The V gene's germline CDR1 is GTSNPN and CDR2 SVGIG (reference sequence). This CDR3 has 18 amino acids. CDR3 amino acids: CAWKSGRGRRGSAYEQYF. In nucleotides, the CDR3 is TGTGCCTGGAAATCGGGCAGGGGGCGAAGGGGTTCAGCCTACGAGCAGTACTTC.

The rearrangement uses TRBV2 and TRBJ2-3; D is unresolved. CDR1 is SNHLY and CDR2 is FYNNEI in the germline V gene. The CDR3 has 11 residues. The V and J ends lost 6 bases and 5 bases respectively, with 6 bases between them. The CDR3 sequence is CASRPKDTQYF. In DNA form, the CDR3 reads TGTGCCAGCAGGCCCAAAGATACGCAGTATTTT.

The V gene is TRBV6-5, the J gene TRBJ2-7; TRBD1 matches 8 bases. CDR1 MNHEY and CDR2 SVGAGI come from the germline V gene. The CDR3 contains 14 residues. Trimming at V came to 5 bases and at J to 5 bases, leaving 8 bases not matched to a gene. The CDR3 sequence is CASSTGTGVHEQYF. CDR3 nucleotides: TGTGCCAGCAGTACCGGGACAGGCGTGCACGAGCAGTACTTC.

J is TRBJ2-1 and V is TRBV29-1, with 7 bases that match TRBD1. V dropped 6 bases and J dropped 0; count of bases not matched to a gene: 2. CDR1 is SQVTM and CDR2 is ANQGSEA in the germline V gene. The CDR3 covers 13 residues. The CDR3 DNA is TGCAGCGTGTACAGGGGCTCCTACAATGAGCAGTTCTTC. Translation: CSVYRGSYNEQFF.